The clone carrying this TCR beta chain occurred many times. What it recognizes is unknown. TCRdb re-called the reads through MiXCR, storing one row per CDR3 protein. The data show roughly 250,000 distinct CDR3 sequences, over 9% seen once. These data are taken from a study of T cell repertoires in cytomegalovirus infection. Study-wide context: Public TCR beta signatures marked donors with CMV infection and the matching HLA. Study conclusions and caveats: CMV carriers with the relevant HLA were identified by cumulative public TCR beta family frequency. Ex vivo, HLA-C-restricted CMV-specific TCR beta clonotypes prevailed over the rest of the response.

CDR3 length: 16 residues. V lost 5 bases, J lost 12 bases, and 17 bases stayed unmatched. Germline CDR1 and CDR2: SGHTA and FQGNSA. The V call is TRBV7-2, the J call TRBJ2-3; TRBD2 agrees at 10 bases. The sample taken for sequencing was PBMCs. The receptor was isolated from a human donor in good health (CMV status not recorded). Some clones in this sample may be carry-over from other donors' samples. CDR3 region: CASSPLLAGAPLLQYF. The CDR3 nucleotides are TGTGCCAGCAGCCCCCTGCTAGCGGGAGCCCCCCTCCTACAGTATTTT. The entire variable domain, with the rest obtained from reference TRBV7-2 and TRBJ2-3, is as follows: GAGVSQSPSNKVTEKGKDVELRCDPISGHTALYWYRQSLGQGLEFLIYFQGNSAPDKSGLPSDRFSAERTGGSVSTLTIQRTQQEDSAVYLCASSPLLAGAPLLQYFGPGTRLTVL.